This T cell receptor (beta chain) was captured by sequencing in a study of T cells in Graves' hyperthyroidism and ophthalmopathy. Study conclusions and caveats: In simple terms, a model built on 13 V-J features told ophthalmopathy apart from stable hyperthyroidism.

With respect to this clonotype: Antigen: not known.

CDR1 and CDR2 from the germline V gene are DFQATT and SNEGSKA (reference sequence). This CDR3 is built from 13 residues. The V and J ends lost 6 bases and 5 bases respectively, with 17 bases between them. Exclusion followed for patients with uncontrolled infection, other autoimmune disease, pregnancy or lactation. PBMCs were sourced from less than 13 ml fresh peripheral blood. RNA transcripts yielded amplified TCR beta CDR3 regions. The TCR CDR3 first-round RT-PCR relied on the HTBI primer set. Each CDR3 protein gets one entry after TCRdb re-called the multiplex PCR reads with MiXCR. The data show about half a million distinct CDR3 sequences, with roughly 24% seen just once and over 9% held by the top ten.

The sequencing input was blood. The sequence came from a woman in her twenties or thirties with Graves' ophthalmopathy. The V call is TRBV20-1, the J call TRBJ2-7; no firm D call. DNA of the CDR3: TGCAGTGCCACCCGGTCATCCGGGCACGAGCAGTACTTC. It specifies CSATRSSGHEQYF.